This paragraph reports one T cell receptor (beta chain). Its antigen is as yet unknown. Sequenced samples came from active juvenile idiopathic arthritis patients. Germline CDR1 SNHLY, CDR2 FYNNEI. CDR3 length: 15 residues. Trimming cost V 6 bases and J 2 bases; bases outside gene matches: 4. Sequenced by immunoSEQ multiplex PCR; TCRdb stores in-frame clones only, minus some. This sample has 15,000 or so clones, with under 95% found just once. The data stem from a study of circulating and synovial CD4+ cells in juvenile arthritis. General study findings and limits: These repertoires were less diverse than bulk blood CD4 repertoires. CPL and bulk CD4 samples differed at least tenfold in T cell genomes.

This TCR derives from a human donor with juvenile idiopathic arthritis. The sequenced material came from CD4+ T cells from blood. The genes are TRBV2 and TRBJ2-6; the match to TRBD2 covers 7 bases. The CDR3 coding sequence is TGTGCCAGCAGCTCGGGGGGAGCTGGGGCCAACGTCCTGACTTTC. It encodes CASSSGGAGANVLTF.